These 18 T cell receptor beta chains were sequenced from one sample in a study of blood T cell repertoires in COVID-19. Clones were read by immunoSEQ multiplex PCR, and TCRdb kept only the in-frame ones, dropping some. The sample lists under 150,000 clones; almost 80% were seen once. Sequenced input: peripheral blood. Receptor source: a human donor in a cohort sampled during active COVID-19.

This rearrangement joins TRBV9 to TRBJ1-1; D is possibly TRBD1 (5 bases). Germline values: CDR1 SGDLS, CDR2 YYNGEE. The V end lost 4 bases, the J end lost 0 bases, and 10 bases lay between the germline ends. CDR3 size: 14 residues. The CDR3 reads CASSPGVLNTEAFF. The CDR3 DNA follows: TGTGCCAGCAGCCCGGGGGTTCTGAACACTGAAGCTTTCTTT.

The chain joins TRBV5-5 to TRBJ1-2, with TRBD1 matching 8 bases. The CDR3 has 15 amino acids. With V trimmed by 3 bases and J by 7 bases, 11 bases remained unmatched. Germline loops: CDR1 SGHKS, CDR2 YYEKEE (reference sequence). CDR3 DNA sequence: TGTGCCAGCAGCTATCGGACAGGGAGCCTGAGTGGCTACACCTTC. As protein: CASSYRTGSLSGYTF.

The chain combines TRBV11-2 with TRBJ2-3, with D perhaps TRBD1 (6 bases). V gave up 5 bases and J gave up 0 bases, with 15 bases separating them. The germline V gene has CDR1 SGHAT and CDR2 FQNNGV. The CDR3 loop spans 16 amino acids. CDR3 DNA: TGTGCCAGCAGCCTCGGAGTACAGGGAAGCACAGATACGCAGTATTTT. Its protein product is CASSLGVQGSTDTQYF.

The chain combines TRBV30 with TRBJ2-7, with D unclear. The CDR3 has 11 residues. Looked up from germline, CDR1 is GTSNPN and CDR2 is SVGIG (reference sequence). Trimming left V 1 base short and J 6 bases short, with 7 bases between. The CDR3 here is CAWSDRSEQYF. Here the CDR3 DNA reads TGTGCCTGGAGTGACCGGTCCGAGCAGTACTTC.

The genes are TRBV7-2 and TRBJ1-1, with D perhaps TRBD1 (5 bases). Trimming took 3 bases from V and 0 from J, leaving 8 bases between them. The germline V gene has CDR1 SGHTA and CDR2 FQGNSA. This CDR3 is built from 14 residues. CDR3 coding DNA: TGTGCCAGCAGCTTGGGGGGAGTGAACACTGAAGCTTTCTTT. Translating it yields CASSLGGVNTEAFF.

The chain joins TRBV19 to TRBJ2-5, with D possibly matching TRBD2 (6 bases). The germline V gene encodes CDR1 LNHDA and CDR2 SQIVND (reference sequence). Trimming removed 5 bases at V and 5 bases at J, with 21 bases between. This CDR3 has 16 residues. DNA of the CDR3: TGTGCCAGTAGTCCCCTCAGTGTGGGGGGAAGGGAGACCCAGTACTTC. The encoded protein is CASSPLSVGGRETQYF.

This chain connects TRBV4-1 to TRBJ2-5, with D maybe TRBD1 (6 bases). Trimming pared 1 base from V and 0 bases from J, leaving 9 bases between. The V gene's germline CDR1 is MGHRA and CDR2 YSYEKL. The CDR3 totals 15 residues. DNA for the CDR3: TGCGCCAGCAGCCAAGTAGCAGGGGACCAAGAGACCCAGTACTTC. Amino acids: CASSQVAGDQETQYF.

J is TRBJ1-2 and V is TRBV9; possible D gene TRBD1, 5 bases. V was shortened by 3 bases and J by 9 bases, with 18 bases between the two germline ends. Germline V gene lookup returns CDR1 SGDLS and CDR2 YYNGEE. This CDR3 comprises 14 residues. CDR3 residues: CASSAPGEGRSYTF. The CDR3 DNA sequence: TGTGCCAGCAGCGCCCCGGGGGAGGGTCGAAGCTACACCTTC.

The sample holds a few counts of this clone. This chain uses TRBV2 with TRBJ1-1, with a tentative D call TRBD1 (6 bases). The CDR3 runs to 16 residues. The V gene's germline CDR1 is SNHLY and CDR2 FYNNEI. V was pared by 3 bases and J by 1 base, with 15 bases between. CDR3 in amino acids: CASSDMKRGGNTEAFF. CDR3 sequence (DNA): TGTGCCAGCAGTGATATGAAAAGGGGGGGGAACACTGAAGCTTTCTTT.

The gene calls are TRBV3-1 (or the pseudogene TRBV3-2) and TRBJ2-1, with 10 bases fitting TRBD2. The CDR3 loop spans 13 amino acids. Germline V gene sequence: CDR1 LGHDT, CDR2 YNNKEL (reference sequence). V lost 5 bases, J lost 14 bases, and 9 bases stayed unmatched. The chain's CDR3 is CASSYSGREREFF. The CDR3 nucleotides are TGTGCCAGCAGCTACAGCGGGAGGGAGAGGGAGTTCTTC.

The chain carries TRBV6-2 or TRBV6-3 and TRBJ2-2, with D possibly TRBD2 on 5 matching bases. V gave up 5 bases and J gave up 3 bases, with 10 bases separating them. Germline CDR1 reads MNHEY; CDR2 reads SVGEGT. CDR3 length: 14 amino acids. The CDR3 is CASSQLRDTGELFF. The DNA for the CDR3 is TGTGCCAGCAGTCAACTGCGGGACACCGGGGAGCTGTTTTTT.

J is TRBJ2-1 and V is TRBV27; 9 bases map to TRBD1. This CDR3 has 15 residues. Germline V lookup: CDR1 MNHEY, CDR2 SMNVEV (reference sequence). Germline trimming cut 5 bases from V and 4 bases from J; bases unmatched to any gene: 6. The CDR3 region is CASSPTGGAYNEQFF. The CDR3 DNA reads TGTGCCAGCAGTCCCACAGGGGGCGCGTACAATGAGCAGTTCTTC.

This chain joins TRBV19 and TRBJ2-1; possible D gene TRBD2, 7 bases. Trimming took 3 bases from V and 6 from J, leaving 12 bases between them. There are 14 residues in the CDR3. Germline assignment: CDR1 LNHDA and CDR2 SQIVND (reference sequence). For the CDR3, the DNA is TGTGCCAGTAGTATTTGGGGGGGCCTCAATGAGCAGTTCTTC. Translation gives CASSIWGGLNEQFF.

The sample holds a few counts of this clone. This rearrangement joins TRBV30 to TRBJ1-1; 11 bases fit TRBD1. The junction had 12 bases not matched to a gene; V was cut back by 8 bases and J by 7 bases. This CDR3 is built from 14 residues. Per the germline V gene, CDR1 is GTSNPN and CDR2 is SVGIG (reference sequence). CDR3 loop: CAGGTGQGDNEAFF. CDR3 bases: TGTGCCGGCGGAACGGGACAGGGGGACAATGAAGCTTTCTTT.

The sample holds a few counts of this clone. This chain links TRBV6-6 with TRBJ1-6; 10 nucleotides agree with TRBD1. Germline V lookup: CDR1 MNHNY, CDR2 SVGAGI (reference sequence). The CDR3 has 15 amino acids. V lost 2 bases and J lost 9; bases outside the gene matches: 4. Here the CDR3 DNA reads TGTGCCAGCAGTTACGATGGGACAGGGGTTTCACCCCTCCACTTT. It codes for CASSYDGTGVSPLHF.

The chain has TRBV9 and TRBJ2-3; TRBD1 matches 7 bases. The J segment lost 1 base and the V segment lost 0 bases, leaving 2 bases of the junction unmatched. The CDR3 length is 15 residues. The V gene's germline CDR1 is SGDLS and CDR2 YYNGEE. This CDR3 reads CASSVGGGRTDTQYF. The CDR3 DNA follows: TGTGCCAGCAGCGTAGGAGGGGGCCGCACAGATACGCAGTATTTT.

The chain combines TRBV27 with TRBJ2-7, with 15 bases aligning to TRBD2. The germline CDR1 and CDR2 sequences are MNHEY and SMNVEV (reference sequence). J gave up 2 bases and V 4 bases, and 6 bases lay outside the gene matches. The CDR3 is made up of 17 amino acids. This CDR3 reads CASSWGTSGRSPYEQYF. The CDR3 DNA follows: TGTGCCAGCAGTTGGGGGACTAGCGGGAGGTCTCCCTACGAGCAGTACTTC.

This chain connects TRBV23-1 to TRBJ2-3, with D possibly being TRBD2 (7 bases). TRBV23-1 is annotated as an ORF whose role is uncertain. Trimming removed 0 bases from V and 0 bases from J, with 19 bases in between. The CDR3 extends over 19 amino acids. CDR3 sequence (DNA): TGCGCCAGCAGTCAATCGCTCGAAACAGGGACTACTAGCACAGATACGCAGTATTTT. This sequence encodes CASSQSLETGTTSTDTQYF.